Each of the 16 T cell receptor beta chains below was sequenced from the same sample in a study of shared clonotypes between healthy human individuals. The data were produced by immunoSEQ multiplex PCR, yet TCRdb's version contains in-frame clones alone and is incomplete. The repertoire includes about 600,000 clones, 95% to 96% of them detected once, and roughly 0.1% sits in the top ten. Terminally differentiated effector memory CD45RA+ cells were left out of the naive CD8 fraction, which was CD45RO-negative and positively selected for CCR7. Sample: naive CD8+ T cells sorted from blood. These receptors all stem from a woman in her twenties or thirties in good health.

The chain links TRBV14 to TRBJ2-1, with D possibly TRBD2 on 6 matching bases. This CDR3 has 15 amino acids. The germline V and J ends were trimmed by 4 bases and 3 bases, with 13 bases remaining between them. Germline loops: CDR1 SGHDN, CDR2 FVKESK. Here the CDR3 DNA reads TGTGCCAGCAGCCTGCACGAGGGACTCTACAATGAGCAGTTCTTC. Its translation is CASSLHEGLYNEQFF.

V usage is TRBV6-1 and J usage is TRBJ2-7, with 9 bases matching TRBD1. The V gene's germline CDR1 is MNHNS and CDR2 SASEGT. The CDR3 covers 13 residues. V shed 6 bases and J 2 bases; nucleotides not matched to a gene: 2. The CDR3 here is CASRDRGPYEQYF. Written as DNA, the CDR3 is TGTGCCAGCAGGGACAGGGGACCCTACGAGCAGTACTTC.

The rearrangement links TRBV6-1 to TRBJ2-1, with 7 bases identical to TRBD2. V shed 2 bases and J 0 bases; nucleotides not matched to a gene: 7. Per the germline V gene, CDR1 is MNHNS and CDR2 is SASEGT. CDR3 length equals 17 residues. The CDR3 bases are TGTGCCAGCAGTGAACCAACTAGCGCCAGCTCCTACAATGAGCAGTTCTTC. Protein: CASSEPTSASSYNEQFF.

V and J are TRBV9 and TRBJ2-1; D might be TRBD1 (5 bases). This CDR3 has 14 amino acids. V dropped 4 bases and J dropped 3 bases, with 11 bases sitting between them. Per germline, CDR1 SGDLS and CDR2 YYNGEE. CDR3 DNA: TGTGCCAGCAGCCCGCGAGACAGCTACAATGAGCAGTTCTTC. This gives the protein CASSPRDSYNEQFF. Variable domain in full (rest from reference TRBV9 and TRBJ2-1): DSGVTQTPKHLITATGQRVTLRCSPRSGDLSVYWYQQSLDQGLQFLIQYYNGEERAKGNILERFSAQQFPDLHSELNLSSLELGDSALYFCASSPRDSYNEQFFGPGTRLTVL.

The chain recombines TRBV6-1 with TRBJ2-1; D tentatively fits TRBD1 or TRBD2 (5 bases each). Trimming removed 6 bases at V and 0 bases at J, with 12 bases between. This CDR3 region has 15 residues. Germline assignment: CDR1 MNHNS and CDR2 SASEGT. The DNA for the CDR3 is TGTGCCAGCAGATGGGACGGTAGCTCCTACAATGAGCAGTTCTTC. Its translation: CASRWDGSSYNEQFF.

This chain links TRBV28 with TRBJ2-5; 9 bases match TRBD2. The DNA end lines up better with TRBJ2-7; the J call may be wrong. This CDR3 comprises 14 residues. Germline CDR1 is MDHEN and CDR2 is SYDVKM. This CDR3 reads CASSSEAGGYEQYF. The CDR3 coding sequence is TGTGCCAGCAGTTCGGAAGCGGGAGGCTACGAGCAGTACTTC.

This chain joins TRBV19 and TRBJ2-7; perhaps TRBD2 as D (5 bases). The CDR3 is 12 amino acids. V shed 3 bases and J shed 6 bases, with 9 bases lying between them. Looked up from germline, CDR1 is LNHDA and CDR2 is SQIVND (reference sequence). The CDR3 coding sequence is TGTGCCAGTAGTATCCCCGGGGTCGAGCAGTACTTC. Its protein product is CASSIPGVEQYF. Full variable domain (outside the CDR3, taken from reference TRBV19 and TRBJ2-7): DGGITQSPKYLFRKEGQNVTLSCEQNLNHDAMYWYRQDPGQGLRLIYYSQIVNDFQKGDIAEGYSVSREKKESFPLTVTSAQKNPTAFYLCASSIPGVEQYFGPGTRLTVT.

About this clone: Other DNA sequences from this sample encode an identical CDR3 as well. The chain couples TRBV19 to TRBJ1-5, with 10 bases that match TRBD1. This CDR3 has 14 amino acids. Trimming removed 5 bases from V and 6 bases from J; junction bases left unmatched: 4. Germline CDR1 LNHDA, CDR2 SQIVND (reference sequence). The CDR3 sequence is CASSVRDRGQPQHF. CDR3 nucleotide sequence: TGTGCCAGTAGTGTCCGGGACAGGGGTCAGCCCCAGCATTTT. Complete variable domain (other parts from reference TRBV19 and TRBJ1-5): DGGITQSPKYLFRKEGQNVTLSCEQNLNHDAMYWYRQDPGQGLRLIYYSQIVNDFQKGDIAEGYSVSREKKESFPLTVTSAQKNPTAFYLCASSVRDRGQPQHFGDGTRLSIL.

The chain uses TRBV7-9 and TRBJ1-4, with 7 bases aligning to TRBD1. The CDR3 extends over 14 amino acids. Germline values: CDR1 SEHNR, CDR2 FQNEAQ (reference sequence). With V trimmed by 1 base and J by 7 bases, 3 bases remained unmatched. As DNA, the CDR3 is TGTGCCAGCAGCTTAGTTGGGACAGCTGAAAAACTGTTTTTT. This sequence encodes CASSLVGTAEKLFF.

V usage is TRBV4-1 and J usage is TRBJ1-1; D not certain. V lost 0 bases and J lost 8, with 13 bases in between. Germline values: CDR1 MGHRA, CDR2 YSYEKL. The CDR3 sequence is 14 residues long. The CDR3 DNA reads TGCGCCAGCAGCCAAGATCGGCGGGGTTTGGAAGCTTTCTTT. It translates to CASSQDRRGLEAFF.

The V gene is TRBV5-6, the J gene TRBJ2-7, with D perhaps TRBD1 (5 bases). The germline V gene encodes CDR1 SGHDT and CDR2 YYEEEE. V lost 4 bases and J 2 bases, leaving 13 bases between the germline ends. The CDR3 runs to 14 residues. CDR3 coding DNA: TGTGCCAGCAGCGACGGACATCTTGCCTACGAGCAGTACTTC. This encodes CASSDGHLAYEQYF.

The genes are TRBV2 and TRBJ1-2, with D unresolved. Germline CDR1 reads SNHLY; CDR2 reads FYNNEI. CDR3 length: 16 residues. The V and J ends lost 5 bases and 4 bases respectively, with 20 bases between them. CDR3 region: CASSPRQEGSGYGYTF. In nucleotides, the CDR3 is TGTGCCAGCAGTCCCCGCCAAGAGGGTTCCGGCTATGGCTACACCTTC.

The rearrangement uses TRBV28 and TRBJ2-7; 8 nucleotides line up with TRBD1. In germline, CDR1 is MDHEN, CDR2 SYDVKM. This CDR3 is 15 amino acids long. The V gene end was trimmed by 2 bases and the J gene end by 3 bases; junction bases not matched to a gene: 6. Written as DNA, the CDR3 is TGTGCCAGCAGTTTACGGGACAGGCCTAACTACGAGCAGTACTTC. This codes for CASSLRDRPNYEQYF.

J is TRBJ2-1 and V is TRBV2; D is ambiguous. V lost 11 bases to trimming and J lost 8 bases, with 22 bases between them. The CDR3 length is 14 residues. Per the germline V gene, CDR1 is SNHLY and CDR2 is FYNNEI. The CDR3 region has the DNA TGTGCCGGCCGGCCAGCCCCCACAAGTGATGAGCAGTTCTTC. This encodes CAGRPAPTSDEQFF. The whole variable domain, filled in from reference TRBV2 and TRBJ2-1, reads EPEVTQTPSHQVTQMGQEVILRCVPISNHLYFYWYRQILGQKVEFLVSFYNNEISEKSEIFDDQFSVERPDGSNFTLKIRSTKLEDSAMYFCAGRPAPTSDEQFFGPGTRLTVL.

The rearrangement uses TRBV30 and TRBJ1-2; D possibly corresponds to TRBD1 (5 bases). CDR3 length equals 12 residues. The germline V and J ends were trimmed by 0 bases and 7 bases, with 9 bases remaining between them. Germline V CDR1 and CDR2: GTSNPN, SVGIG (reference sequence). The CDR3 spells CAWSVGGRGYTF. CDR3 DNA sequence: TGTGCCTGGAGTGTGGGGGGTCGTGGCTACACCTTC. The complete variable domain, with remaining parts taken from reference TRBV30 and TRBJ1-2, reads SQTIHQWPATLVQPVGSPLSLECTVEGTSNPNLYWYRQAAGRGLQLLFYSVGIGQISSEVPQNLSASRPQDRQFILSSKKLLLSDSGFYLCAWSVGGRGYTFGSGTRLTVV.

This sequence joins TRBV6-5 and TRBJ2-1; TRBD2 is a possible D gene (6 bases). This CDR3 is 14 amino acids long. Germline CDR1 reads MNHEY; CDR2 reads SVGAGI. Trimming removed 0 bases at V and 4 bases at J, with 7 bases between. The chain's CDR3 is CASSYSEGYNEQFF. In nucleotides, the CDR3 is TGTGCCAGCAGTTACTCGGAGGGTTACAATGAGCAGTTCTTC.